Below, one TCR beta chain is given with its context. Per the original methods: Amplification from reference gene primers served as the basis for estimated nucleated cell counts. The protocol was immunoSEQ multiplex PCR, while the TCRdb copy is restricted to in-frame clones and leaves out a portion. V and J calls and clone size come straight from that table; D and trimming were deduced from the DNA. The repertoire holds some 56,000 clones, with roughly 80% as singletons. The CDR3 has 16 amino acids. Trimming cost V 3 bases and J 0 bases; bases outside gene matches: 5. Germline V gene data show CDR1 as LNHDA and CDR2 as SQIVND (reference sequence). These data belong to a study of blood T cell repertoires in COVID-19. Study details: Samples of COVID-19 (acute and convalescent) were obtained from the United States, Italy and Spain. Nucleic acid was either cDNA or gDNA, and it came from T cells, B-cell-depleted T cells, or PBMCs.

The source of this sequence is a woman between 45 and 60 years old with active or convalescent COVID-19. Input material: peripheral blood. V gene TRBV19 combines with J gene TRBJ2-7; 10 bases are a match to TRBD1. CDR3 in amino acids: CASSMGGQGYSYEQYF. Written as DNA, the CDR3 is TGTGCCAGTAGTATGGGGGGACAGGGGTACTCCTACGAGCAGTACTTC.